This T cell receptor (beta chain) is from a study of blood T cell repertoires in COVID-19. This CDR3 comprises 17 residues. Germline V lookup: CDR1 LGHDT, CDR2 YNNKEL (reference sequence). V shed 1 base and J shed 0 bases, with 10 bases lying between them. Clones were read by immunoSEQ multiplex PCR, and TCRdb kept only the in-frame ones, dropping some. This sample carries 70,000 or so clones, approximately 89% of them seen once, and the ten largest clones take more than 7%. V gene TRBV3-1 (or the pseudogene TRBV3-2) combines with J gene TRBJ2-6; possibly TRBD1 for D (6 bases). The TCR originated in a human donor in a cohort sampled during active COVID-19. Sequenced: peripheral blood. CDR3 in amino acids: CASSQGLGASGANVLTF. CDR3 in DNA: TGTGCCAGCAGCCAAGGGTTGGGGGCCTCTGGGGCCAACGTCCTGACTTTC.